Below, 27 T cell receptor beta chains from the same sample are listed, as sequenced in a study of metastatic and nonmetastatic thyroid tumors (dated by TCRdb to 2020 to 2022). The library was prepared using PCR. Sequencing relied on an Illumina HiSeq 4000. The raw public data were reprocessed by TCRdb itself: fastp quality trimming at Q25, MiXCR clonotype calling, in-frame beta chains only. Here the sample has almost 35,000 clones; about 16% occur a single time. The biggest ten clones account for nearly 3.5% of the sample. No treatment had been received by any patient before thyroid surgery. Sequencing input: blood. These receptors came from a female donor with papillary thyroid cancer or a benign thyroid nodule (not recorded which). Some clones in this sample may be carry-over from other donors' samples.

In regard to this clone: The junction departs from germline at one end; a sequencing error may be responsible. The chain carries TRBV6-1 and TRBJ2-7, with a weak D call TRBD1 (5 bases). The CDR3 totals 14 residues. Looked up from germline, CDR1 is MNHNS and CDR2 is SASEGT. CDR3 protein: CASKENRLRYEQYF. DNA of the CDR3: TGTGCCAGCAAAGAGAACAGGTTACGCTACGAGCAGTACTTT.

This clone was seen at least ten times. The chain carries TRBV5-1 and TRBJ2-1; D gene uncertain. Looked up from germline, CDR1 is SGHRS and CDR2 is YFSETQ. This CDR3 region has 13 residues. V shed 4 bases and J shed 4 bases, with 9 bases lying between them. The CDR3 sequence is CASSPDGYNEQFF. In DNA, the CDR3 is TGCGCCAGCAGCCCGGACGGTTACAATGAGCAGTTCTTC.

The chain joins TRBV6-1 to TRBJ2-1; D is ambiguous. V lost 4 bases and J lost 4, with 8 bases in between. CDR3 length: 13 amino acids. Germline CDR1 and CDR2: MNHNS and SASEGT. This chain's CDR3 is CASSVYRYNEQFF. CDR3 DNA sequence: TGTGCCAGCAGTGTGTACAGATACAATGAGCAGTTCTTC.

This clone has just one count. This chain joins TRBV11-2 and TRBJ1-1, with D maybe TRBD1 (6 bases). Germline V gives CDR1 SGHAT, CDR2 FQNNGV. This CDR3 has 16 amino acids. CDR3 nucleotides: TGTGTCATCAGCTTAATGTCCGGGGGCCTGAACACTGAAGCTTTCTTT. Its translation: CVISLMSGGLNTEAFF. The full variable domain, completed using reference TRBV11-2 and TRBJ1-1, is EAGVAQSPRYKIIEKRQSVAFWCNPISGHATLYWYQQILGQGPKLLIQFQNNGVVDDSQLPKDRFSAERLKGVDSTLKIQPAKLEDSAVYLCVISLMSGGLNTEAFFGQGTRLTVV.

By frequency in the sample, this clone is medium-sized. The rearrangement links TRBV11-2 to TRBJ2-1; D might be TRBD2 (5 bases). CDR1 is SGHAT, CDR2 FQNNGV, per germline. Trimming removed 4 bases from V and 6 bases from J, with 16 bases in between. The CDR3 has 15 amino acids. The DNA for the CDR3 is TGTGCCAGCAGCTCTACGCGGGCTTCAGGCAATGAGCAGTTCTTC. Translating gives CASSSTRASGNEQFF.

This clone was counted only a few times. This chain connects TRBV6-1 to TRBJ2-7; 9 nucleotides agree with TRBD2. Per germline, CDR1 MNHNS and CDR2 SASEGT. Trimming took 5 bases from V and 5 from J; bases not matched to a gene: 13. The CDR3 spans 16 residues. CDR3 sequence reads: CASSPSTAGGLDEQYF. DNA for the CDR3: TGTGCCAGCAGTCCTTCCACAGCGGGAGGTCTGGACGAGCAGTACTTC.

This chain links TRBV5-1 with TRBJ2-2; 9 nucleotides match TRBD1. Germline loops: CDR1 SGHRS, CDR2 YFSETQ. With V trimmed by 5 bases and J by 0 bases, 8 bases remained unmatched. This CDR3 region has 17 residues. As DNA, the CDR3 is TGCGCCAGCAGACAGGGGGCGCATTTTACGAACACCGGGGAGCTGTTTTTT. Translating it yields CASRQGAHFTNTGELFF. Full variable domain (remainder filled in from reference TRBV5-1 and TRBJ2-2): KAGVTQTPRYLIKTRGQQVTLSCSPISGHRSVSWYQQTPGQGLQFLFEYFSETQRNKGNFPGRFSGRQFSNSRSEMNVSTLELGDSALYLCASRQGAHFTNTGELFFGEGSRLTVL.

In its sample, this clone was seen once. The rearrangement links TRBV20-1 to TRBJ2-7; maybe TRBD2 (5 bases). The CDR3 totals 15 residues. CDR1 and CDR2 from the germline V gene are DFQATT and SNEGSKA (reference sequence). Trimming removed 4 bases from V and 3 bases from J, with 19 bases in between. This chain's CDR3 is CSATQVEGQVYEQYF. CDR3 coding DNA: TGCAGTGCTACTCAGGTTGAGGGCCAAGTCTACGAGCAGTACTTC.

This clone was detected many times. The chain employs TRBV5-1 and TRBJ1-2; D call uncertain. Per the germline V gene, CDR1 is SGHRS and CDR2 is YFSETQ. The length of the CDR3 is 14 residues. The V end was cut by 2 bases, the J end by 10 bases, with 18 bases between. CDR3 DNA: TGCGCCAGCAGCTTCGACGTAGGGCCTTTTGACTACACCTTC. Protein sequence: CASSFDVGPFDYTF.

At least ten counts were recorded for this clone. The V and J genes are TRBV6-1 and TRBJ1-1, with D hard to call. CDR3 size: 13 residues. The germline V gene encodes CDR1 MNHNS and CDR2 SASEGT. Trimming took 2 bases from V and 4 from J, leaving 8 bases between them. CDR3 loop: CASSERSGTEAFF. CDR3 in DNA: TGTGCCAGCAGTGAAAGGAGCGGCACTGAAGCTTTCTTT.

This clone was seen ten or more times. The chain is built from TRBV4-1 and TRBJ1-5, with D unresolved. CDR1 and CDR2 (germline): MGHRA, YSYEKL. V was clipped by 0 bases and J by 4 bases, with 1 base between them. The CDR3 is 12 amino acids. In nucleotides, the CDR3 is TGCGCCAGCAGCCAAGAAAATCAGCCCCAGCATTTT. Encoded protein: CASSQENQPQHF.

The table lists this clone with many counts. J is TRBJ2-5 and V is TRBV7-9, with 7 bases identical to TRBD1. This CDR3 has 16 residues. Losses at the gene ends were 3 bases for V and 0 bases for J; bases not matched to a gene: 7. Per germline, CDR1 SEHNR and CDR2 FQNEAQ (reference sequence). The CDR3 is CASSFRDRSNQETQYF. Here the CDR3 DNA reads TGTGCCAGCAGCTTCCGGGACAGATCAAACCAAGAGACCCAGTACTTC.

V gene TRBV20-1 combines with J gene TRBJ2-7, with a possible D match to TRBD2 (5 bases). The CDR3 length is 15 residues. The germline V gene has CDR1 DFQATT and CDR2 SNEGSKA (reference sequence). Deletions cut 5 bases from V and 1 base from J, with 18 bases between. The CDR3, as DNA: TGCAGTGCTCCTCAGTTTGAGGGCCAATCCTACGAGCAGTACTTC. Translating gives CSAPQFEGQSYEQYF.

This clone appeared many times. The chain employs TRBV11-2 and TRBJ2-7, with 11 bases matching TRBD2. With 4 bases clipped from V and 7 bases from J, the junction kept 9 bases outside the gene matches. Germline CDR1 is SGHAT and CDR2 is FQNNGV. The CDR3 totals 15 residues. The CDR3 DNA sequence: TGTGCCAGCAGCTACGGACTAGCGGGCTCCTGGGAGCAGTACTTC. Amino acids: CASSYGLAGSWEQYF.

This clone came up many times. The J gene is TRBJ2-3, the V gene TRBV7-2; TRBD2 agrees at 8 bases. The CDR3 covers 14 residues. Per germline, CDR1 SGHTA and CDR2 FQGNSA. The V segment lost 1 base and the J segment 5 bases; nucleotides outside the gene matches: 2. In DNA, the CDR3 is TGTGCCAGCAGCTTAGTCCTAGCGGGAGATACGCAGTATTTT. This translates into CASSLVLAGDTQYF.

There are a few counts of this clone. This sequence joins TRBV6-1 and TRBJ2-1; D unresolved. The germline CDR1 and CDR2 sequences are MNHNS and SASEGT. The CDR3 contains 15 residues. Trimming took off 7 bases at V and 0 bases at J, with 13 bases between the two ends. CDR3 in DNA: TGTGCCAGCAAGCTGGGCGGACGCTCCTACAATGAGCAGTTCTTC. Its translation is CASKLGGRSYNEQFF.

The sample holds a few counts of this clone. This chain uses TRBV6-1 with TRBJ2-5, with D maybe TRBD1 (6 bases). Trimming removed 6 bases from V and 4 bases from J, with 15 bases in between. This CDR3 spans 14 amino acids. From germline, CDR1 is MNHNS and CDR2 SASEGT. The CDR3 protein is CASSFTGPGETQYF. CDR3 DNA: TGTGCCAGCAGCTTCACAGGGCCAGGAGAGACCCAGTACTTC.

The rearrangement links TRBV7-2 to TRBJ2-7; 8 bases are a match to TRBD1. Germline V CDR1 and CDR2: SGHTA, FQGNSA. The length of the CDR3 is 14 residues. V shed 7 bases, J shed 9 bases, and the junction held 14 bases outside the gene matches. The CDR3: CASIRRTGSDGQYF. In DNA form, the CDR3 reads TGTGCCAGCATCCGTAGGACAGGGAGCGACGGGCAGTACTTC. The full variable domain, in which reference TRBV7-2 and TRBJ2-7 provide the parts outside the CDR3, is GAGVSQSPSNKVTEKGKDVELRCDPISGHTALYWYRQSLGQGLEFLIYFQGNSAPDKSGLPSDRFSAERTGGSVSTLTIQRTQQEDSAVYLCASIRRTGSDGQYFGPGTRLTVT.

This clone showed up many times. The rearrangement uses TRBV6-1 and TRBJ2-1; D might be TRBD1 (6 bases). Trimming took off 4 bases at V and 5 bases at J, with 12 bases between the two ends. This CDR3 has 14 residues. CDR1 and CDR2 from the germline V gene are MNHNS and SASEGT. CDR3 nucleotides: TGTGCCAGCAGTGTCGGACAGCCAGACAATGAGCAGTTCTTC. Protein: CASSVGQPDNEQFF.

This clone has a count of ten or more. J is TRBJ2-7 and V is TRBV28; no clear D. The germline V gene encodes CDR1 MDHEN and CDR2 SYDVKM. This CDR3 region has 15 residues. Trimming left V 4 bases short and J 3 bases short, with 16 bases between. DNA for the CDR3: TGTGCCAGCAGTTCCTATGACACTCTCGGCTACGAGCAGTACTTC. Translating it yields CASSSYDTLGYEQYF.

This clone was seen at least ten times. The chain joins TRBV6-5 to TRBJ1-3; D is uncertain. This CDR3 has 15 residues. Germline V gene sequence: CDR1 MNHEY, CDR2 SVGAGI. The ends were cut back, 2 bases at V and 0 bases at J, with 8 bases in the middle. As DNA, the CDR3 is TGTGCCAGCAGTTACCCGACTTACTCTGGAAACACCATATATTTT. This codes for CASSYPTYSGNTIYF.

By share, this clone counts as medium-sized (0.01 to 0.1%). The chain joins TRBV6-2 or TRBV6-3 to TRBJ2-1, with D possibly matching TRBD2 (5 bases). CDR1 and CDR2 from the germline V gene are MNHEY and SVGEGT. The CDR3 has 14 amino acids. Between the trimmed V and J ends, which lost 2 bases and 4 bases, there was a span of 9 bases. CDR3 sequence (DNA): TGTGCCAGCAGTTACGAGGGTGGTTACAATGAGCAGTTCTTC. This encodes CASSYEGGYNEQFF.

This clone was counted between two and nine times. The chain combines TRBV6-1 with TRBJ1-2; D ambiguous. V lost 5 bases, J lost 5 bases, and 9 bases lay in between. From germline, CDR1 is MNHNS and CDR2 SASEGT. CDR3 size: 12 residues. The CDR3, as DNA: TGTGCCAGCAGTCGGCCCTCATATGGCTACACCTTC. Amino acid sequence: CASSRPSYGYTF.

Comment on this clone: One end of the junction is discordant with germline, which a read error may explain. The chain couples TRBV10-3 to TRBJ2-1; 7 bases match TRBD2. Germline CDR1 reads ENHRY; CDR2 reads SYGVKD. This CDR3 spans 15 amino acids. CDR3 coding DNA: TGTGCGATCAGCAGCGGGGTCAGCTCCTACAATGAGCAGGTCTTC. Protein sequence: CAISSGVSSYNEQVF.

At least ten counts were recorded for this clone. The gene calls are TRBV5-1 and TRBJ1-1; D is ambiguous. Germline V lookup: CDR1 SGHRS, CDR2 YFSETQ. The V and J ends lost 0 bases and 4 bases respectively, with 7 bases between them. This CDR3 has 13 amino acids. CDR3 in DNA: TGCGCCAGCAGCTTGGCCTATACCACTGAAGCTTTCTTT. As protein: CASSLAYTTEAFF.

This clone has ten or more counts. This sequence joins TRBV27 and TRBJ2-7, with D maybe TRBD1 (6 bases). CDR3 length equals 13 residues. Trimming took 6 bases from V and 12 from J, leaving 21 bases between them. CDR1 MNHEY and CDR2 SMNVEV come from the germline V gene (reference sequence). CDR3 sequence: CASRKGQNGESYF. CDR3 bases: TGTGCCAGCAGGAAAGGACAGAATGGGGAGTCGTACTTC.

This clone has ten or more counts. The chain recombines TRBV12-3 or TRBV12-4 with TRBJ1-4, with a tentative D call TRBD1 (5 bases). Between the trimmed V and J ends, which lost 5 bases and 7 bases, there was a span of 14 bases. CDR3 length: 14 amino acids. CDR3 DNA: TGTGCCAGCAGTGGGGGGACTGACGTTGAAAAACTGTTTTTT. This translates into CASSGGTDVEKLFF.